These 8 T cell receptor beta chains came from one sample sequenced in a study of CD8+ T cells in alopecia areata. It was cDNA, reverse transcribed from extracted RNA, that served as the sequencing template. The table came from immunoSEQ multiplex PCR; TCRdb's copy has only in-frame clones and leaves some out. The sample lists roughly 120,000 clones, roughly 58% seen once, with 30% in the top ten. Noted treatment: oral pan-JAK inhibitor, 5-10 mg twice daily. The material was CD8+ T cells sorted from blood, obtained at week 4, from a patient treated with tofacitinib. The source is a human donor with alopecia areata.

This clone was found once. The chain recombines TRBV6-5 with TRBJ1-1; the D gene is possibly TRBD1 (5 bases). The CDR3 totals 15 residues. In germline, CDR1 is MNHEY, CDR2 SVGAGI. Trimming removed 2 bases from V and 0 bases from J, with 10 bases in between. Here the CDR3 DNA reads TGTGCCAGCAGTTACGACGACAGCTTGAACACTGAAGCTTTCTTT. Translated, it gives CASSYDDSLNTEAFF.

The rearrangement joins TRBV29-1 to TRBJ1-1; D is unresolved. The CDR3 length is 11 residues. CDR1 is SQVTM, CDR2 ANQGSEA, per germline. V lost 5 bases to trimming and J lost 4 bases, with 8 bases between them. The CDR3 spells CSVLWGTEAFF. The CDR3, as DNA: TGCAGCGTTCTTTGGGGCACTGAAGCTTTCTTT.

The chain recombines TRBV18 with TRBJ2-7; tentative D call: TRBD2 (7 bases). Trimming pared 0 bases from V and 6 bases from J, leaving 9 bases between. This CDR3 comprises 13 residues. CDR1 is KGHSH and CDR2 is LQKENI in the germline V gene. The CDR3 DNA follows: TGTGCCAGCTCACCACCGGGAGGGGGCGAGCAGTACTTC. Translation gives CASSPPGGGEQYF.

This rearrangement joins TRBV29-1 to TRBJ2-1, with 7 bases matching TRBD2. Germline V gives CDR1 SQVTM, CDR2 ANQGSEA. The CDR3 has 14 residues. The V and J ends lost 4 bases and 8 bases, in that order; junction bases with no gene match: 11. The CDR3 reads CSVVGLAVGDEQFF. CDR3 in DNA: TGCAGCGTTGTAGGGCTAGCGGTTGGGGATGAGCAGTTCTTC.

The rearrangement uses TRBV30 and TRBJ1-2; TRBD1 might be the D (5 bases). The CDR3 spans 11 residues. Germline values: CDR1 GTSNPN, CDR2 SVGIG (reference sequence). CDR3 nucleotides: TGTGCTGCCCCAGGGCTTCGTGGCTACACCTTC. The encoded protein is CAAPGLRGYTF.

This clone was picked up a small number of times. The chain recombines TRBV29-1 with TRBJ2-7, with 7 nucleotides matching TRBD1. CDR3 length: 13 residues. V lost 0 bases and J lost 2; bases outside the gene matches: 1. Germline CDR1 is SQVTM and CDR2 is ANQGSEA. The DNA for the CDR3 is TGCAGCGTTGAAGATGACAGGGCCTACGAGCAGTACTTC. As protein: CSVEDDRAYEQYF.

In this sample, this clone turned up a few times. This chain joins TRBV5-1 and TRBJ2-4; possibly TRBD1 for D (5 bases). The CDR3 is 11 amino acids. Trimming removed 8 bases at V and 9 bases at J, with 12 bases between. Germline V lookup: CDR1 SGHRS, CDR2 YFSETQ. The CDR3: CARTVCVIQYF. CDR3 DNA sequence: TGCGCCAGGACAGTCTGTGTCATTCAGTACTTC. Full variable domain (missing parts from reference TRBV5-1 and TRBJ2-4): KAGVTQTPRYLIKTRGQQVTLSCSPISGHRSVSWYQQTPGQGLQFLFEYFSETQRNKGNFPGRFSGRQFSNSRSEMNVSTLELGDSALYLCARTVCVIQYFGAGTRLSVL.

V usage is TRBV29-1 and J usage is TRBJ2-2; D may be TRBD2 (6 bases). CDR1 is SQVTM, CDR2 ANQGSEA, per germline. The CDR3 covers 13 residues. The ends were cut back, 5 bases at V and 5 bases at J, with 12 bases in the middle. CDR3 nucleotide sequence: TGCAGCGTTCCGGTAGCGGATACCGGGGAGCTGTTTTTT. This encodes CSVPVADTGELFF.